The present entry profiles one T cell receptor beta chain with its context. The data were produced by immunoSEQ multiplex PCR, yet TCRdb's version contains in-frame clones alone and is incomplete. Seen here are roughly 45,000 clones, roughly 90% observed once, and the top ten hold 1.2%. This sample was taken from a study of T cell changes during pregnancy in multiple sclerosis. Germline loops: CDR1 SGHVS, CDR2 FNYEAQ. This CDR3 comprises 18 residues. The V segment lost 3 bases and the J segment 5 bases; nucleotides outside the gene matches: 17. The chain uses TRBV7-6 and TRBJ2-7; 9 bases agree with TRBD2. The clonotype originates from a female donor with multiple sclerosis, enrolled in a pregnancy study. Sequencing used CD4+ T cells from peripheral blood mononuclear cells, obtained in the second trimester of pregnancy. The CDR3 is CASSFSGSASQITHEQYF. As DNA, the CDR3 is TGTGCCAGCAGCTTTAGCGGGAGCGCATCCCAAATTACCCACGAGCAGTACTTC. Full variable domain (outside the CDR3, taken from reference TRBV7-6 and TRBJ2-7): GAGVSQSPRYKVTKRGQDVALRCDPISGHVSLYWYRQALGQGPEFLTYFNYEAQQDKSGLPNDRFSAERPEGSISTLTIQRTEQRDSAMYRCASSFSGSASQITHEQYFGPGTRLTVT.